In this sample, the clone carrying this TCR beta chain turned up a few times. The PCR had 60 Vbeta and 13 Jbeta primers. In the original processing: Later reanalysis found 75 million to 100 million unique TCR beta chains, about 11 million of them shared. The assay was immunoSEQ multiplex PCR, and TCRdb's table has in-frame clones only and misses some. The V and J calls and clone size come from that table; D and trimming were worked out from the DNA. Seen here are around 200,000 clones, around 78% observed once, and the top ten hold 1.5% to 2%. This CDR3 region has 13 residues. Germline assignment: CDR1 GTSNPN and CDR2 SVGIG (reference sequence). V was pared by 0 bases and J by 8 bases, with 4 bases of the junction left unmatched. These data are taken from a study of cytomegalovirus exposure and HLA in healthy donors.

This clonotype originated in a man younger than 45 in good health and CMV-seronegative. V and J are TRBV30 and TRBJ1-2, with 9 nucleotides matching TRBD1. The specimen was PBMCs. For the CDR3, the DNA is TGTGCCTGGAGTGTAAGGACAGGGGACGGCTACACCTTC. It is translated as CAWSVRTGDGYTF.